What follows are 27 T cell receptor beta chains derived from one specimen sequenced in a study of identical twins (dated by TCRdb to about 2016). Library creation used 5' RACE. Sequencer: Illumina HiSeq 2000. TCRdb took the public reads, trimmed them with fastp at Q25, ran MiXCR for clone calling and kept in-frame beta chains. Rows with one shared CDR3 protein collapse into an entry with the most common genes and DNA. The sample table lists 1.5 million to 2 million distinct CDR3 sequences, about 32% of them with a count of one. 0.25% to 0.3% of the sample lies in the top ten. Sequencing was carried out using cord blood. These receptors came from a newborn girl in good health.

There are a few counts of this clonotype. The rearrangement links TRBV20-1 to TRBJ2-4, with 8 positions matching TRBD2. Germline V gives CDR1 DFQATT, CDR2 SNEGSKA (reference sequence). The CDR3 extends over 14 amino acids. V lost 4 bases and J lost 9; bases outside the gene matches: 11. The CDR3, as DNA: TGCAGTGCTATAGCAAGCGGGAGTTCCATCATTCAGTACTTC. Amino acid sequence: CSAIASGSSIIQYF.

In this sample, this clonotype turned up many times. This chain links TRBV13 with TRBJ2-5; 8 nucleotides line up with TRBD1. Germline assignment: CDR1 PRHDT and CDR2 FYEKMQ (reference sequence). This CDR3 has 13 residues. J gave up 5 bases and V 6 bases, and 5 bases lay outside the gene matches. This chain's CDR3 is CASSLRTGETQYF. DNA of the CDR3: TGTGCCAGCAGTCTAAGGACAGGGGAGACCCAGTACTTC.

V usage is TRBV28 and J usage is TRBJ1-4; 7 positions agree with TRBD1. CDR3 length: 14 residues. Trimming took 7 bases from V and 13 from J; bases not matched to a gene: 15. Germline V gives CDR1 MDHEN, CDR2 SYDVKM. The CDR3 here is CASTPTGAVGRLFF. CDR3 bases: TGTGCCAGCACCCCCACAGGGGCCGTAGGGCGACTGTTTTTT. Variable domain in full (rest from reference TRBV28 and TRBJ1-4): DVKVTQSSRYLVKRTGEKVFLECVQDMDHENMFWYRQDPGLGLRLIYFSYDVKMKEKGDIPEGYSVSREKKERFSLILESASTNQTSMYLCASTPTGAVGRLFFGSGTQLSVL.

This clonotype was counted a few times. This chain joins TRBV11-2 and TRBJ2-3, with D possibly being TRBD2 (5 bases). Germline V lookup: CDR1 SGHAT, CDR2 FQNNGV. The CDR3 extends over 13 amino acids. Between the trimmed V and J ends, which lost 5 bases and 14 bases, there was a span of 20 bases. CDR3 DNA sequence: TGTGCCAGCAGCCCCCTGAGGGTTCATAACCCGTATTTT. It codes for CASSPLRVHNPYF.

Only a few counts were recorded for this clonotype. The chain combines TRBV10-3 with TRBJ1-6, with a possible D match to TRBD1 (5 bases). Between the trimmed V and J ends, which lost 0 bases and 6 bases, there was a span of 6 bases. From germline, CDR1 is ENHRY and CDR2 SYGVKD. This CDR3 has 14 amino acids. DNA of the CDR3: TGTGCCATCAGTGAGTCAGGGGTTAATTCACCCCTCCACTTT. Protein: CAISESGVNSPLHF.

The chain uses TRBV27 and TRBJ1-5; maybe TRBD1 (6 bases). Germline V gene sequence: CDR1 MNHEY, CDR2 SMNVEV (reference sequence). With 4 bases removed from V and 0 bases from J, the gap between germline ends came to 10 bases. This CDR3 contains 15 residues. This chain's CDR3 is CASSSDRTSNQPQHF. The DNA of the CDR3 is TGTGCCAGCAGTTCCGACAGGACTAGCAATCAGCCCCAGCATTTT.

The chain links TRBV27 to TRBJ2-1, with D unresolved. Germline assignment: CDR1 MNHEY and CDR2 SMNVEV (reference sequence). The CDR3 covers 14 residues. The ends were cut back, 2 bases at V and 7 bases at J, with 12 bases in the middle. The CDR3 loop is CASSLHGVLNEQFF. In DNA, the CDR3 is TGTGCCAGCAGTTTACATGGGGTATTGAATGAGCAGTTCTTC.

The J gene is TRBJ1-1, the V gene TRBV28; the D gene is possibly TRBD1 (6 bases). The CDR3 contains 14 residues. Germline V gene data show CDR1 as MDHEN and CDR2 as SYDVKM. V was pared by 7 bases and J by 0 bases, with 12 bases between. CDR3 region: CASTGGRMNTEAFF. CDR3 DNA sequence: TGTGCCAGCACTGGGGGGCGGATGAACACTGAAGCTTTCTTT.

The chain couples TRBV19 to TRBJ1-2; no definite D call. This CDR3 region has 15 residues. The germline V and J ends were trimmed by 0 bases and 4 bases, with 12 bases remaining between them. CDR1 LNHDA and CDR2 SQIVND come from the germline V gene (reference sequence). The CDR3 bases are TGTGCCAGTAGTATAGATCGGACCGGCTCCTATGGCTACACCTTC. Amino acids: CASSIDRTGSYGYTF.

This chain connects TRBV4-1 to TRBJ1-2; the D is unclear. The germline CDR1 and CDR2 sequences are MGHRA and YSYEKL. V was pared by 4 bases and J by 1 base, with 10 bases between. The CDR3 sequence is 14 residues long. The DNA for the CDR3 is TGCGCCAGCAGCCCCTCGCAGCTTAACTATGGCTACACCTTC. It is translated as CASSPSQLNYGYTF.

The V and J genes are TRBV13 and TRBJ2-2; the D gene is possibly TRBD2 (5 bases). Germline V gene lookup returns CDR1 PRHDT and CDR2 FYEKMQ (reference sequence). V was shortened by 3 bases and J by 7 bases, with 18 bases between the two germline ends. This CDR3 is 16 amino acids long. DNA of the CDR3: TGTGCCAGCAGCTTTAGAGGGTCCCTAGAAGACGGGGAGCTGTTTTTT. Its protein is CASSFRGSLEDGELFF.

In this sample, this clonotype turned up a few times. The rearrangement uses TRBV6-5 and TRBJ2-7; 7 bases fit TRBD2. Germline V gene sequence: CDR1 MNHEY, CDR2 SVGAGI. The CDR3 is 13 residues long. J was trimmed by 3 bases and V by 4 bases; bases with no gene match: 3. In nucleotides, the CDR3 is TGTGCCAGCAGTTTCCTAGCGGACTACGAGCAGTACTTC. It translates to CASSFLADYEQYF.

CDR3 sequence: CASRLGLAGSEQYF. The CDR3 DNA is TGTGCCAGCAGGCTGGGACTAGCGGGATCCGAGCAGTACTTC. V is TRBV2 and J is TRBJ2-7, with 13 bases identical to TRBD2. The CDR3 extends over 14 amino acids. Trimming cost V 6 bases and J 6 bases; bases outside gene matches: 5. Germline CDR1 and CDR2: SNHLY and FYNNEI.

The CDR3 DNA reads TGCAGTGTTAGGACGATACGGGACACCCTCTATTCTGGGGCCAACGTCCTGACTTTC. This sequence encodes CSVRTIRDTLYSGANVLTF. The chain recombines TRBV20-1 with TRBJ2-6; D possibly corresponds to TRBD1 (6 bases). CDR1 is DFQATT, CDR2 SNEGSKA, per germline (reference sequence). Between the trimmed V and J ends, which lost 7 bases and 1 base, there was a span of 26 bases. The length of the CDR3 is 19 residues.

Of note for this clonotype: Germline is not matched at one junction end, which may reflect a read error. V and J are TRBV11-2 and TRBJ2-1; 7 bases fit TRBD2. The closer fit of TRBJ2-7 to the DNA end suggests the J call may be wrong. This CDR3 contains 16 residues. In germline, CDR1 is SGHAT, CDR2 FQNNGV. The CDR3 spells CASSSTSTSSYNEQYF. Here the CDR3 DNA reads TGCGCCAGCAGCTCTACCTCGACTAGCTCCTACAATGAGCAGTACTTC.

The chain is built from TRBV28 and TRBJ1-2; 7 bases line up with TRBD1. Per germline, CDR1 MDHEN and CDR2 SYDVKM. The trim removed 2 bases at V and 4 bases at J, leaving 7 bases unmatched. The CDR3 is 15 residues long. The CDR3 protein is CASSLRGTALYGYTF. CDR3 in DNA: TGTGCCAGCAGTTTACGAGGGACAGCCCTCTATGGCTACACCTTC.

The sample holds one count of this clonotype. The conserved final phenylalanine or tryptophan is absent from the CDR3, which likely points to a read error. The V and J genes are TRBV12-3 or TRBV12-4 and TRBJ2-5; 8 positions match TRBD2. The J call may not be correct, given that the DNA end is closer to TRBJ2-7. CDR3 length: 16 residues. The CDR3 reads CASSFLASGRLYEQYL. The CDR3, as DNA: TGTGCCAGCAGTTTCTTGGCTAGCGGGCGGTTATACGAGCAGTACTTA.

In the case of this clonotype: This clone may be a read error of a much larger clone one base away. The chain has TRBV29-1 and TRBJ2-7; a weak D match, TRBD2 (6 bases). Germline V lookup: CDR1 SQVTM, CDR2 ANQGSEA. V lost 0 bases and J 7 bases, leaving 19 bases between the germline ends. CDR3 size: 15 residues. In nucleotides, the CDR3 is TGCAGCGTTGAAGATCGCGGCGGGATCGGAGATGAGCAGTACTTC. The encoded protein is CSVEDRGGIGDEQYF.

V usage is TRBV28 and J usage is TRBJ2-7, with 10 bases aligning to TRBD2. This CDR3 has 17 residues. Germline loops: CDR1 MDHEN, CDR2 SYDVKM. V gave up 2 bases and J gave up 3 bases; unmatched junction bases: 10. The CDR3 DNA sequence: TGTGCCAGCAGTTTACCTAGCGGGAGAGGGCACTACTACGAGCAGTACTTC. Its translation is CASSLPSGRGHYYEQYF.

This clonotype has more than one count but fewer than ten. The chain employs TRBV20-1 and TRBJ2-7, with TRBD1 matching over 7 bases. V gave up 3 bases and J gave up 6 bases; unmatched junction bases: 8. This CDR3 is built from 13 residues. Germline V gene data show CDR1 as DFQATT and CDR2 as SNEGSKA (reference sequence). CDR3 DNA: TGCAGTGCTAGGCTAGGGGGCCTTACCGAGCAGTACTTC. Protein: CSARLGGLTEQYF.

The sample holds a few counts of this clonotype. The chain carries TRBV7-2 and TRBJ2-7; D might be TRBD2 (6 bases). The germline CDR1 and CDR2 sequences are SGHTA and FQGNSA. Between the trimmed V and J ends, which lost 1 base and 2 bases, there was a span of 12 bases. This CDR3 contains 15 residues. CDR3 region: CASSLGTIETYEQYF. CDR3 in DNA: TGTGCCAGCAGCTTAGGGACTATAGAAACCTACGAGCAGTACTTC.

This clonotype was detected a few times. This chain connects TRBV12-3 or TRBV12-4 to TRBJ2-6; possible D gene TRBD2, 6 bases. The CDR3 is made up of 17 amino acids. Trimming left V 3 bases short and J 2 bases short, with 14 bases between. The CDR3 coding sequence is TGTGCCAGCAGTTTTGTGCAGGGAGGAGCTGGGGCCAACGTCCTGACTTTC. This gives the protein CASSFVQGGAGANVLTF.

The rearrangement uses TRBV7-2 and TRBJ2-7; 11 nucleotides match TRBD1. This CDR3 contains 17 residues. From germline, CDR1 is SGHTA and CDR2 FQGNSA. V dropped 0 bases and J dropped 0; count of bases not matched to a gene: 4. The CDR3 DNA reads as TGTGCCAGCAGCTTAGCAATGGGACAGGGGGTCTCCTACGAGCAGTACTTC. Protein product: CASSLAMGQGVSYEQYF.

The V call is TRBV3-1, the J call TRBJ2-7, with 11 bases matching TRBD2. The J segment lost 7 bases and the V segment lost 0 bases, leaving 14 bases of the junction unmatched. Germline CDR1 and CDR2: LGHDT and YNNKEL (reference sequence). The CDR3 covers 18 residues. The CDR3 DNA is TGTGCCAGCAGCCAAGAATCCCGACTAGCGGGATTCTACAATGAGCAGTACTTC. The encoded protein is CASSQESRLAGFYNEQYF.

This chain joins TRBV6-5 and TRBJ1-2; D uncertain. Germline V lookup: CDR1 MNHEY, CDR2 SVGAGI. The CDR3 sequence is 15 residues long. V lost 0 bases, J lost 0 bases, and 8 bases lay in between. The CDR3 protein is CASSYSPNPNYGYTF. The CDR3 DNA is TGTGCCAGCAGTTACTCGCCCAACCCTAACTATGGCTACACCTTC.

Here the CDR3 reads CASTKWADRDHEQYF. The CDR3 bases are TGTGCCAGCACCAAATGGGCTGACAGGGACCACGAGCAGTACTTC. This chain links TRBV27 with TRBJ2-7, with 7 positions matching TRBD1. CDR3 size: 15 residues. Unmatched junction bases numbered 14, after V lost 7 bases and J lost 5 bases. The germline CDR1 and CDR2 sequences are MNHEY and SMNVEV (reference sequence).

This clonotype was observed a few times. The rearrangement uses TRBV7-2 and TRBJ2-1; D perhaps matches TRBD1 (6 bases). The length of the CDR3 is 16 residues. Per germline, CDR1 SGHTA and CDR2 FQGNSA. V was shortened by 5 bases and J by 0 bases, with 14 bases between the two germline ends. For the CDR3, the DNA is TGTGCCAGCAGCCCCCAGGGGCAGGCCTCCTACAATGAGCAGTTCTTC. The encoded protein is CASSPQGQASYNEQFF.